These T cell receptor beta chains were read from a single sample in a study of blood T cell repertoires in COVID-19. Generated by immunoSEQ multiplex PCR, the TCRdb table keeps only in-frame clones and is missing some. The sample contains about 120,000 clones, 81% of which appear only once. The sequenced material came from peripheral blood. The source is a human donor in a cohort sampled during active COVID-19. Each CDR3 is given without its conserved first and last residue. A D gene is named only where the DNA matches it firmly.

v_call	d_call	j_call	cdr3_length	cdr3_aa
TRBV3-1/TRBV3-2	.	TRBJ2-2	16	ASSQGAGPSLGTGELF
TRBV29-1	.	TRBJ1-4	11	SVGEGANEKLF
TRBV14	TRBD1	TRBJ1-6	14	ASSPTGSSYNSPLH
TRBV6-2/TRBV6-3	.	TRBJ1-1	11	ASSYITGFEAF
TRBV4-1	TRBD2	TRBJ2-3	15	ASSQEQRGGASDTQY
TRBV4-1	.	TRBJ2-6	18	ASSRLIPGVGFSGANVLT
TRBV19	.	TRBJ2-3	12	ASSRFLSTDTQY
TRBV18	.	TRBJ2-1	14	ASSQNRRGLYNEQF
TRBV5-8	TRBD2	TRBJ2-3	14	ASTTGRGYLADTQY
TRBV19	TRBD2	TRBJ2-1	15	ASSIPGLADFYNEQF
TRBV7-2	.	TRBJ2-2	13	ASSIEWRNTGELF
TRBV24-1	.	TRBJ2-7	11	ATSEPGGTEQY
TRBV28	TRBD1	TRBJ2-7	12	ASRNRDSRLEQY
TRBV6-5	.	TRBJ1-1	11	ASSYSLGLGAF
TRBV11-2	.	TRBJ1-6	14	ASSFPGAPYNSPLH
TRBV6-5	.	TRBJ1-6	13	ASSYEQGSNRPLH